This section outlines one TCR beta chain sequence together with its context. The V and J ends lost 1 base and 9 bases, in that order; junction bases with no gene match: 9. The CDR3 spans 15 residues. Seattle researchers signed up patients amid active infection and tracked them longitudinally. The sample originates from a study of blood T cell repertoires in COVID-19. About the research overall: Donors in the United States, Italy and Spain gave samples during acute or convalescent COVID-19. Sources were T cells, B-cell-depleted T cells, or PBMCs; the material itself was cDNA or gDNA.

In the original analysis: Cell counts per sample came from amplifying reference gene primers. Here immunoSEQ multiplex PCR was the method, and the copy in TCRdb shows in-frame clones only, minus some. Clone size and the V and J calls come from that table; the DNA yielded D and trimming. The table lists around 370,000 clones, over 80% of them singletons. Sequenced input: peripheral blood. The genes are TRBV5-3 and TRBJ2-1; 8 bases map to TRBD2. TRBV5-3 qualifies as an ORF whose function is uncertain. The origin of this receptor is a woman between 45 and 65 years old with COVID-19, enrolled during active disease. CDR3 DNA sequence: TGTGCCAGAAGCTTGAGCTATTGCGGGAGGCCTGAGCAGTTCTTC. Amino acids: CARSLSYCGRPEQFF.